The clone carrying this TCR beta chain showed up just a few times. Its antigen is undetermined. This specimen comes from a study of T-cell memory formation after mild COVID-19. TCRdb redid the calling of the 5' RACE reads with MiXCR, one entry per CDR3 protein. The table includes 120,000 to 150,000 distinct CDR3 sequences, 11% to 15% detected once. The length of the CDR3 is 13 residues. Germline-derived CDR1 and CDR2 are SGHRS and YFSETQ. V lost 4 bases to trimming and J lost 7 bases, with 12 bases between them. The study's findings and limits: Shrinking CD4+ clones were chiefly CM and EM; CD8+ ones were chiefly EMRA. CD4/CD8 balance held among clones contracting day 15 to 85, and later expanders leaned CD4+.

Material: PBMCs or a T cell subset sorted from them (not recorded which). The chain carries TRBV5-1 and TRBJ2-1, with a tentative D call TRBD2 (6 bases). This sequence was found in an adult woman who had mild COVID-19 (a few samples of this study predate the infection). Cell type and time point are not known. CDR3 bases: TGCGCCAGCAGCCCCCGCGCGGGGAATGAGCAGTTCTTC. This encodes CASSPRAGNEQFF.